This T cell receptor (beta chain) stems from a study of shared clonotypes between healthy human individuals. Between the trimmed V and J ends, which lost 0 bases and 5 bases, there was a span of 14 bases. The CDR3 totals 16 residues. The test was conducted at deep level. This table comes from immunoSEQ multiplex PCR, and its TCRdb copy is limited to in-frame clones, with some not included. The top ten clones hold approximately 1.1% of a sample with some 1.5 million clones, approximately 97% of them seen once. From CD4+ cells came CD45RA+ naive and CD45RA-negative memory subsets. The chain has TRBV23-1 and TRBJ2-4; maybe TRBD2 (5 bases). TRBV23-1 is assigned to the ORF class and has an uncertain function. Source material: naive CD4+ T cells sorted from blood. As to subset: CD45RA+ positively selected. The clonotype was recovered from a man younger than 40 in good health. CDR3 protein: CASSQSARGQENIQYF. The CDR3 DNA follows: TGCGCCAGCAGTCAATCGGCACGGGGTCAGGAAAACATTCAGTACTTC.